What follows are 22 T cell receptor beta chains derived from one specimen sequenced in a study of blood T cell repertoires in COVID-19. Only in-frame clones appear in the TCRdb table, and some are missing; sequencing was by immunoSEQ multiplex PCR. The sample records about 200,000 clones, roughly four fifths being singletons. Sequencing was carried out using PBMCs or T cells enriched from blood (not recorded which). The receptors here all came from a man aged 35 to 55 who had recovered from COVID-19.

This chain connects TRBV7-3 to TRBJ2-1, with 7 bases aligning to TRBD1. Per germline, CDR1 SGHTA and CDR2 FQGTGA. V shed 3 bases, J shed 5 bases, and the junction held 7 bases outside the gene matches. The CDR3 sequence is 15 residues long. The chain's CDR3 is CASSFPQTGNNEQFF. The CDR3 coding sequence is TGTGCCAGCAGCTTCCCACAGACAGGGAACAATGAGCAGTTCTTC.

This clone has only a few counts. This sequence joins TRBV20-1 and TRBJ1-1, with D unclear. Germline CDR1 and CDR2: DFQATT and SNEGSKA (reference sequence). V lost 3 bases, J lost 1 base, and 15 bases lay in between. The CDR3 runs 15 residues. The CDR3 is CSASGLSRQNTEAFF. The CDR3, as DNA: TGCAGTGCTAGTGGCCTTTCGCGTCAGAACACTGAAGCTTTCTTT.

The CDR3 DNA sequence: TGTGCCAGCAGTCCCGCGGTGAGCTCCTACAATGAGCAGTTCTTC. Its translation: CASSPAVSSYNEQFF. The J gene is TRBJ2-1, the V gene TRBV5-5; D gene uncertain. This CDR3 comprises 15 residues. The germline V gene encodes CDR1 SGHKS and CDR2 YYEKEE (reference sequence). Trimming cost V 5 bases and J 0 bases, with 12 bases left between them.

This clone was detected only a few times. The chain couples TRBV7-9 to TRBJ1-6; D uncertain. CDR3 length equals 13 residues. V gave up 1 base and J gave up 8 bases, with 6 bases separating them. CDR1 and CDR2 from the germline V gene are SEHNR and FQNEAQ (reference sequence). The CDR3 region is CASSLDGYSPLHF. CDR3 bases: TGTGCCAGCAGCTTAGACGGGTATTCACCCCTCCACTTT.

This clone was counted a single time. The CDR3 spells CASGQGRVWEQYF. CDR3 in DNA: TGTGCCAGCGGACAGGGACGGGTGTGGGAGCAGTACTTC. The genes are TRBV27 and TRBJ2-7, with 8 positions matching TRBD1. V lost 8 bases and J lost 7; bases outside the gene matches: 10. In germline, CDR1 is MNHEY, CDR2 SMNVEV (reference sequence). This CDR3 comprises 13 residues.

V gene TRBV5-5 combines with J gene TRBJ2-5, with 7 bases identical to TRBD2. Germline V gene data show CDR1 as SGHKS and CDR2 as YYEKEE (reference sequence). There are 16 residues in the CDR3. V lost 4 bases and J lost 1; bases outside the gene matches: 10. Here the CDR3 reads CASSTLAAKPQETQYF. In nucleotides, the CDR3 is TGTGCCAGCAGCACGCTAGCGGCGAAACCCCAAGAGACCCAGTACTTC.

The chain couples TRBV27 to TRBJ2-5, with a tentative D call TRBD1 (6 bases). This CDR3 is built from 15 residues. Germline assignment: CDR1 MNHEY and CDR2 SMNVEV (reference sequence). Trimming stripped 5 bases from V and 2 bases from J, with 15 bases between. The CDR3 DNA reads TGTGCCAGCAGTCCCCACCCCAGGGGTCAAGAGACCCAGTACTTC. Encoded protein: CASSPHPRGQETQYF.

CDR3 DNA sequence: TGCGCCAGCAGTGAGTTTCTTAGGACAGGGGGGCGTGGCACTGAAGCTTTCTTT. Encoded protein: CASSEFLRTGGRGTEAFF. The chain couples TRBV10-2 to TRBJ1-1; 10 bases match TRBD1. The trim removed 1 base at V and 4 bases at J, leaving 12 bases unmatched. The CDR3 is 18 amino acids. CDR1 WSHSY and CDR2 SAAADI come from the germline V gene.

This clone has just a few counts. J is TRBJ2-7 and V is TRBV28, with a weak D call TRBD1 (6 bases). Germline-derived CDR1 and CDR2 are MDHEN and SYDVKM. The CDR3 extends over 11 amino acids. The V gene lost 10 bases and the J gene lost 7 bases, with 14 bases spanning the gap. The CDR3 nucleotides read TGTGCCACAAGACAGGCATGGGAGCAGTACTTC. Residues: CATRQAWEQYF.

The chain is built from TRBV2 and TRBJ1-2; tentatively, D is TRBD1 (6 bases). CDR1 SNHLY and CDR2 FYNNEI come from the germline V gene. The length of the CDR3 is 15 residues. Trimming shortened V by 6 bases and J by 0 bases, and 14 bases separated the two germline ends. CDR3 sequence (DNA): TGTGCCAGCAGACTTGTACAGGGAGCTAACTATGGCTACACCTTC. Residues: CASRLVQGANYGYTF.

The chain carries TRBV30 and TRBJ1-1; D is undetermined. Germline lookup yields CDR1 GTSNPN and CDR2 SVGIG (reference sequence). The V gene lost 4 bases and the J gene lost 6 bases, with 21 bases spanning the gap. The CDR3 has 15 amino acids. CDR3 amino acids: CAWTKFYQERAEAFF. In DNA form, the CDR3 reads TGTGCCTGGACTAAATTTTACCAGGAGAGGGCTGAAGCTTTCTTT.

This rearrangement joins TRBV11-2 to TRBJ2-5, with a possible D match to TRBD1 (5 bases). Deletions cut 0 bases from V and 3 bases from J, with 8 bases between. The CDR3 consists of 14 residues. CDR1 SGHAT and CDR2 FQNNGV come from the germline V gene. The CDR3 protein is CASSLDRQKETQYF. For the CDR3, the DNA is TGTGCCAGCAGCTTAGATCGACAGAAAGAGACCCAGTACTTC. Full variable domain (missing parts from reference TRBV11-2 and TRBJ2-5): EAGVAQSPRYKIIEKRQSVAFWCNPISGHATLYWYQQILGQGPKLLIQFQNNGVVDDSQLPKDRFSAERLKGVDSTLKIQPAKLEDSAVYLCASSLDRQKETQYFGPGTRLLVL.

This clone has a single count. The chain recombines TRBV24-1 with TRBJ2-3; D is unresolved. The germline V gene has CDR1 KGHDR and CDR2 SFDVKD. V lost 4 bases to trimming and J lost 8 bases, with 9 bases between them. This CDR3 has 12 amino acids. The CDR3 spells CATSDHFPTQYF. DNA for the CDR3: TGTGCCACCAGTGACCATTTCCCTACGCAGTATTTT.

The chain recombines TRBV21-1 with TRBJ2-5; the D call in the table, TRBD2, was not verified against the DNA. TRBV21-1 is a recognized pseudogene. The CDR3 loop spans 18 amino acids. The CDR3 loop reads CASSNLTSGSGDQETQYF. CDR3 DNA: TGTGCCAGCAGCAATTTAACTAGCGGGAGTGGAGACCAAGAGACCCAGTACTTC.

The gene calls are TRBV5-5 and TRBJ2-2; 7 positions match TRBD1. The J segment lost 6 bases and the V segment lost 0 bases, leaving 5 bases of the junction unmatched. Germline V gives CDR1 SGHKS, CDR2 YYEKEE (reference sequence). CDR3 size: 15 residues. This CDR3 is CASSLGQGLAGELFF. Here the CDR3 DNA reads TGTGCCAGCAGCTTGGGACAGGGTTTGGCCGGGGAGCTGTTTTTT.

This chain uses TRBV10-3 with TRBJ1-5, with TRBD1 identical over 10 bases. V shed 11 bases, J shed 2 bases, and the junction held 9 bases outside the gene matches. CDR1 is ENHRY, CDR2 SYGVKD, per germline. CDR3 size: 15 residues. CDR3 loop: CAFPVGTGGNQPQHF. DNA for the CDR3: TGTGCCTTCCCTGTCGGGACAGGGGGCAATCAGCCCCAGCATTTT.

The chain combines TRBV5-5 with TRBJ2-1; tentatively, D is TRBD1 (5 bases). Germline CDR1 is SGHKS and CDR2 is YYEKEE (reference sequence). This CDR3 is built from 17 residues. V was clipped by 0 bases and J by 0 bases, with 13 bases between them. The CDR3 DNA reads TGTGCCAGCAGCTTGGGGGGCCCCCAGAGCTCCTACAATGAGCAGTTCTTC. This sequence encodes CASSLGGPQSSYNEQFF. Full variable domain (remainder filled in from reference TRBV5-5 and TRBJ2-1): DAGVTQSPTHLIKTRGQQVTLRCSPISGHKSVSWYQQVLGQGPQFIFQYYEKEERGRGNFPDRFSARQFPNYSSELNVNALLLGDSALYLCASSLGGPQSSYNEQFFGPGTRLTVL.

This clone occurred a few times. The genes are TRBV4-2 and TRBJ1-2; the match to TRBD1 covers 8 bases. Germline V CDR1 and CDR2: LGHNA, YNFKEQ. Trimming took 4 bases from V and 6 from J; bases not matched to a gene: 4. The CDR3 loop spans 13 amino acids. CDR3 nucleotides: TGTGCCAGCAGCCCGACAGGGGCGGATGGCTACACCTTC. Protein: CASSPTGADGYTF.

This chain joins TRBV19 and TRBJ1-3, with unresolved D. Trimming took 9 bases from V and 0 from J, leaving 9 bases between them. The CDR3 spans 13 residues. Germline V CDR1 and CDR2: LNHDA, SQIVND (reference sequence). The CDR3 bases are TGTGCCAGCTGCAGAGGCTCTGGAAACACCATATATTTT. Its protein product is CASCRGSGNTIYF. The full variable domain, in which reference TRBV19 and TRBJ1-3 provide the parts outside the CDR3, is DGGITQSPKYLFRKEGQNVTLSCEQNLNHDAMYWYRQDPGQGLRLIYYSQIVNDFQKGDIAEGYSVSREKKESFPLTVTSAQKNPTAFYLCASCRGSGNTIYFGEGSWLTVV.

A word on this clone: The same CDR3 is also encoded by other DNA sequences in this sample. J is TRBJ2-5 and V is TRBV9; D possibly corresponds to TRBD2 (5 bases). Trimming stripped 0 bases from V and 2 bases from J, with 5 bases between. The V gene's germline CDR1 is SGDLS and CDR2 YYNGEE. This CDR3 is 13 amino acids long. The CDR3: CASSVGGQETQYF. In DNA form, the CDR3 reads TGTGCCAGCAGCGTAGGCGGGCAAGAGACCCAGTACTTC.

The rearrangement joins TRBV5-6 to TRBJ1-1; D perhaps matches TRBD1 (6 bases). Per germline, CDR1 SGHDT and CDR2 YYEEEE. There are 14 residues in the CDR3. Deletions cut 4 bases from V and 4 bases from J, with 14 bases between. The CDR3 nucleotides read TGTGCCAGCAGCGTGGCGAGGGGGATCACTGAAGCTTTCTTT. Its protein product is CASSVARGITEAFF.

This clone occurred once. The rearrangement links TRBV4-3 to TRBJ2-3; no clear D gene. The CDR3 is made up of 19 amino acids. Per germline, CDR1 LGHNA and CDR2 YSLEER. With 2 bases removed from V and 2 bases from J, the gap between germline ends came to 23 bases. The CDR3 reads CASSQSRSRYGGHTDTQYF. The DNA for the CDR3 is TGCGCCAGCAGCCAATCTCGGAGCCGCTATGGCGGTCACACAGATACGCAGTATTTT.